This TCR beta chain is from a study of PD-1 blockade in mismatch repair-deficient tumors. Study results and caveats: Rapid post-treatment expansion, then contraction, generally preceding radiologic response, marked tumor-resident clones.

Concerning this clone: Its antigen is unknown.

Time point denoted: 10-day in vitro stimulation with candidate neoantigen peptide 6. The data were produced by immunoSEQ multiplex PCR, yet TCRdb's version contains in-frame clones alone and is incomplete. The data contain about 14,000 clones, about 88% of them singletons. With V trimmed by 7 bases and J by 1 base, 5 bases remained unmatched. CDR3 size: 14 residues. The germline gives CDR1 SGHRS, CDR2 YFSETQ. The input for sequencing was cells cultured in vitro, taken from a patient treated with pembrolizumab. The rearrangement uses TRBV5-1 and TRBJ2-3, with TRBD2 identical over 8 bases. The sequence was obtained from an adult with mismatch repair-deficient cancer. The CDR3: CASREGLGTDTQYF. In nucleotides, the CDR3 is TGCGCCAGCCGGGAGGGCCTTGGCACAGATACGCAGTATTTT.